Listed below are T cell receptor beta chains from one sample, sequenced in a study of vaccination and CD4 T cells after COVID-19. No antigen has been identified for these receptors. TCRdb reprocessed the PCR reads via MiXCR and lists one record per CDR3 protein. The repertoire consists of roughly 15,000 distinct CDR3 sequences, with under 30% occurring once and the leading ten covering around a sixth. The specimen sequenced was cultured CD4+ T cells from blood. Receptors originate from a human donor with COVID-19. CDR3s include the opening cysteine and the closing phenylalanine or tryptophan. D genes are given only for firm matches. The listing skips clone size in some rows; elsewhere it reads once, few, many or a size class.

clone size,D gene,J gene,V gene,CDR3 DNA,CDR3 protein
few,TRBD2,TRBJ2-1,TRBV24-1,TGTGCCACCAGGAGCGGGGGGGACTCCAGTGAGCAGTTCTTC,CATRSGGDSSEQFF
NA,NA,TRBJ2-1,TRBV10-3,TGTGCCATCAGGCCGGACAGCTCCTACAATGAGCAGTTCTTC,CAIRPDSSYNEQFF
once,NA,TRBJ2-1,TRBV6-1,TGTGCCAGCAGTACTTCCCGGGAACAACCCTACAATGAGCAGTTCTTC,CASSTSREQPYNEQFF
NA,NA,TRBJ1-2,TRBV7-2,TGTGCCAGCAGCGCAGATCAGGGTCGCGGCTACACCTTC,CASSADQGRGYTF
NA,NA,TRBJ2-1,TRBV5-1,TGCGCCAGGAACCGGGACAACCACAATGAGCAGTTCTTC,CARNRDNHNEQFF
NA,NA,TRBJ1-2,TRBV6-2/TRBV6-3,TGTGCCAGCAGTTACTCGATGGTAGGGGTGGATGGCTACACCTTC,CASSYSMVGVDGYTF
once,TRBD1,TRBJ2-2,TRBV25-1,TGTGCCAGCAGTGACGCACGACAGGGTAACACCGGGGAGCTGTTTTTT,CASSDARQGNTGELFF
few,TRBD1,TRBJ1-1,TRBV28,TGTGCCAGCAGTCTAACAGGGGGCGACACTGAAGCTTTCTTT,CASSLTGGDTEAFF
NA,TRBD1,TRBJ1-5,TRBV27,TGTGCCAGCAGTTTGACAGGGTCGTGGAATCAGCCCCAGCATTTT,CASSLTGSWNQPQHF
NA,NA,TRBJ2-7,TRBV23-1,TGCGCCAGAAGGACAGTGTCCCCCTACGAGCAGTACTTC,CARRTVSPYEQYF
few,NA,TRBJ2-2,TRBV6-1,TGTGCCAGCTCCCGACAGAACACCGGGGAGCTGTTTTTT,CASSRQNTGELFF
NA,NA,TRBJ2-2,TRBV24-1,TGTGCCGCAAGTAAAAACTCGAACACCGGGGAGCTGTTTTTT,CAASKNSNTGELFF
NA,NA,TRBJ2-5,TRBV19,TGTGCCAGTAGTATGGGACGGCGGGAGACCCAGTACTTC,CASSMGRRETQYF
NA,TRBD1,TRBJ2-7,TRBV20-1,TGCAGTGCTACCACTCTACAGGGGGTCCACGAGCAGTACTTC,CSATTLQGVHEQYF
medium-sized,NA,TRBJ1-6,TRBV7-8,TGTGCCAGCAGCTTAAACAGAAAGCCGAACATCTATAATTCACCCCTCCACTTT,CASSLNRKPNIYNSPLHF
NA,NA,TRBJ2-1,TRBV20-1,TGCAGTGCTAGAGATATTCGGCGGGGAGACAATGAGCAGTTCTTC,CSARDIRRGDNEQFF
few,NA,TRBJ2-7,TRBV7-3,TGTGCCAGCAGCTTAGTCTCCCGAAAGACCTACGAGCAGTACTTC,CASSLVSRKTYEQYF
NA,TRBD2,TRBJ2-5,TRBV5-4,TGTGCCAGCAGCCTCAGTAGCGGGGGGGGCCAAGAGACCCAGTACTTC,CASSLSSGGGQETQYF
NA,NA,TRBJ2-2,TRBV23-1,TGCGCCAGCAGTCAATGCTTGGGGAACACCGGGGAGCTGTTTTTT,CASSQCLGNTGELFF
NA,NA,TRBJ2-4,TRBV11-2,TGTGCCAGCAGCTTAGGACGAGCCAAAAACATTCAGTACTTC,CASSLGRAKNIQYF
NA,TRBD2,TRBJ2-1,TRBV6-5,TGTGCCAGCAGTTTGGCGACTAGCGGGGGGGCACTGCTCTTC,CASSLATSGGALLF
NA,NA,TRBJ2-1,TRBV21-1,TGTGCCAGCACCGAACCGTGGCTGAAGATGTACAATGAGCAGTTCTTC,CASTEPWLKMYNEQFF
NA,NA,TRBJ2-7,TRBV9,TGTGCCAGCAGCCCCCACAGGTCTAGCTACGAGCAGTACTTC,CASSPHRSSYEQYF
NA,NA,TRBJ1-5,TRBV19,TGTGCCAGTAGTATCGGACTAGCGGGGGGGTCTGGCAATCAGCCCCAGCATTTT,CASSIGLAGGSGNQPQHF
few,TRBD2,TRBJ2-7,TRBV7-9,TGTGCCAGCAGCACGCTACTAGCGGGGGATACCTACGAGCAGTACTTC,CASSTLLAGDTYEQYF
NA,NA,TRBJ1-2,TRBV7-2,TGTGCCAGCAGCTTAACCCAGGGCAGGGCTATTAACTATGGCTACACCTTC,CASSLTQGRAINYGYTF
NA,NA,TRBJ2-2,TRBV10-3,TGTGCCATCGGTGAGTCGGACGGGAACACCGGGGAGCTGTTTTTT,CAIGESDGNTGELFF
NA,TRBD2,TRBJ2-3,TRBV19,TGTGCCAGTAGTATGACTAGCGGGGTGGGTACGCAGTATTTT,CASSMTSGVGTQYF
NA,NA,TRBJ1-2,TRBV6-2/TRBV6-3,TGTGCCAGCAGTGACAGCCTCTATGGCTACACCTTC,CASSDSLYGYTF
few,NA,TRBJ1-1,TRBV11-2,TGTGCCAGCAGCTTGGTGGGGACTTCCTTGAACACTGAAGCTTTCTTT,CASSLVGTSLNTEAFF
few,NA,TRBJ1-1,TRBV28,TGTGCCAGCAGTCCGCCCAACAGGGTTGGCACTGAAGCTTTCTTT,CASSPPNRVGTEAFF
medium-sized,NA,TRBJ1-6,TRBV6-1,TGTGCCAGCAGTCCCACCTATAATTCACCCCTCCACTTT,CASSPTYNSPLHF
NA,TRBD2,TRBJ2-1,TRBV19,TGTGCCAGTAGTATACTCCAGCGGGGGGGATACAATGAGCAGTTCTTC,CASSILQRGGYNEQFF
medium-sized,NA,TRBJ2-7,TRBV5-6,TGTGCCAGCAGCTTGAAAGGCTGGGAGCAGTACTTC,CASSLKGWEQYF
NA,TRBD1,TRBJ1-5,TRBV6-4,TGTGCCAGCAGTGACTCGAGTACGGGGACAGGGGGCTCATTGAGCAATCAGCCCCAGCATTTT,CASSDSSTGTGGSLSNQPQHF
NA,NA,TRBJ1-1,TRBV12-3/TRBV12-4,TGTGCCGTTACGTGGGGGCTCGACACTGAAGCTTTCTTT,CAVTWGLDTEAFF
NA,TRBD1,TRBJ1-3,TRBV20-1,TGCAGTGCTAGAGCGGGACAGGGGGCCCTTCCCACCTCTGGAAACACCATATATTTT,CSARAGQGALPTSGNTIYF
few,NA,TRBJ1-5,TRBV19,TGTGCCAGTAGTCCACCGGGACGGAGTCGCAATCAGCCCCAGCATTTT,CASSPPGRSRNQPQHF
NA,TRBD1,TRBJ2-5,TRBV27,TGTGCCAGCACCGAAGGGGGCGGTCTGAAAGAGACCCAGTACTTC,CASTEGGGLKETQYF
NA,NA,TRBJ2-6,TRBV16,TGTGCCAGCGTGGGCATCCCTGGGGCCAACGTCCTGACTTTC,CASVGIPGANVLTF
medium-sized,TRBD1,TRBJ1-5,TRBV11-2,TGTGCCAGCAGCTTCGACAGGGCTGGTCAGCCCCAGCATTTT,CASSFDRAGQPQHF
once,NA,TRBJ1-1,TRBV9,TGTGCCAGCAGCTCCTGGGGGGATGGGGACACTGAAGCTTTCTTT,CASSSWGDGDTEAFF
NA,NA,TRBJ2-2,TRBV5-1,TGCGCCAGCAGCCCCCGGGGGTCTAACACCGGGGAGCTGTTTTTT,CASSPRGSNTGELFF
NA,NA,TRBJ1-6,TRBV10-3,TGTGCCATCAGTGTCGGGCAGGGCACTTCACCCCTCCACTTT,CAISVGQGTSPLHF
few,NA,TRBJ1-2,TRBV2,TGTGCCAGCAGTGAAGCGGGGGGCGGTCTTGGCGGCTACACCTTC,CASSEAGGGLGGYTF
NA,TRBD1,TRBJ1-1,TRBV6-5,TGTGCCAGCAGTTACGGAGGGGGCGCCTGGACTGAAGCTTTCTTT,CASSYGGGAWTEAFF
NA,TRBD1,TRBJ2-2,TRBV4-1,TGCGCCAGCACCCACACACAGGGGGCCACCGGGGAGCTGTTTTTT,CASTHTQGATGELFF
few,NA,TRBJ2-5,TRBV21-1,TGTGCCAGCAGCAAGATCTTCCTTTCGGACATCCCGAGGACCCAGTACTTC,CASSKIFLSDIPRTQYF
few,NA,TRBJ1-4,TRBV6-5,TGTGCCAGCAGTTACTCGAGAACCCCCGGTCCTAATGAAAAACTGTTTTTT,CASSYSRTPGPNEKLFF
few,TRBD1,TRBJ1-6,TRBV4-3,TGCGCCAGCAGCCAGGACAACGGACAGGGAAATTCACCCCTCCACTTT,CASSQDNGQGNSPLHF